This TCR beta chain is drawn from a study of blood T cell repertoires in COVID-19. On the study more broadly: COVID-19 samples collected from the United States, Italy and Spain covered acute and convalescent phases. Sample material is recorded as cDNA or gDNA derived from T cells, B-cell-depleted T cells, or PBMCs.

In the source study's methods: Estimation of nucleated cell counts relied on the amplification of reference gene primers. The table came from immunoSEQ multiplex PCR; TCRdb's copy has only in-frame clones and leaves some out. The DNA gave D and trimming, while V, J and clone size come from that table. The sample includes roughly 250,000 clones, roughly 89% seen only once; the top ten take roughly 0.8%. Trimming removed 4 bases from V and 4 bases from J, with 16 bases in between. Germline CDR1 and CDR2: KGHDR and SFDVKD. The CDR3 is 16 residues long. This clonotype originated in a man aged 25-45 years with acute or convalescent COVID-19. The sample taken for sequencing was peripheral blood. The chain recombines TRBV24-1 with TRBJ1-5; possible D gene TRBD1, 5 bases. In nucleotides, the CDR3 is TGTGCCACCAGTGAGGCCACAGGACGGAAGAATCAGCCCCAGCATTTT. Translated: CATSEATGRKNQPQHF.